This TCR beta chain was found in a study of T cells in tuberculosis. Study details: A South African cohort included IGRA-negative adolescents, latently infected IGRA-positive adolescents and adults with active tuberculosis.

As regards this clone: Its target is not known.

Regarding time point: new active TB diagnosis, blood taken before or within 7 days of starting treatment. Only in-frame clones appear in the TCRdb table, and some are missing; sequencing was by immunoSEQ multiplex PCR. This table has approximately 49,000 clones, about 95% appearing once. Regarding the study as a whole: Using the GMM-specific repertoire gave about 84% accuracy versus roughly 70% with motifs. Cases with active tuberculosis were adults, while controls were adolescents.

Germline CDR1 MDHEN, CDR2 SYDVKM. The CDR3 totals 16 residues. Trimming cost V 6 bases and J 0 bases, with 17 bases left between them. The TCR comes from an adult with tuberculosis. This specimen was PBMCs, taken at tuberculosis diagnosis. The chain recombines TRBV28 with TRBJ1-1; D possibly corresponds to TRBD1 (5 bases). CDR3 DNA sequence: TGTGCCAGCAGCGAGAGGGCGGGGGGAATGAACACTGAAGCTTTCTTT. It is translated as CASSERAGGMNTEAFF.